A single sample is the source of the 17 T cell receptor beta chains below, sequenced in a study of T cell changes during pregnancy in multiple sclerosis. TCRdb keeps only in-frame clones here, not all; method: immunoSEQ multiplex PCR. The sample has roughly 100,000 clones; 85% to 95% are singletons. Specimen: peripheral blood, collected after pregnancy. These receptors all stem from a female donor with multiple sclerosis, enrolled in a pregnancy study.

The V call is TRBV9, the J call TRBJ2-6, with 10 bases that match TRBD1. The germline gives CDR1 SGDLS, CDR2 YYNGEE. The V segment lost 0 bases and the J segment 11 bases; nucleotides outside the gene matches: 5. The CDR3 loop spans 15 amino acids. The CDR3 DNA follows: TGTGCCAGCAGCGTAGGAGGGACAGGGGATCACGTCCTGACTTTC. Its protein product is CASSVGGTGDHVLTF.

The V and J genes are TRBV4-2 and TRBJ1-4; D perhaps matches TRBD1 (5 bases). Germline V gene lookup returns CDR1 LGHNA and CDR2 YNFKEQ. The V end lost 0 bases, the J end lost 5 bases, and 13 bases lay between the germline ends. The CDR3 is 16 amino acids. CDR3 sequence (DNA): TGTGCCAGCAGCCAAGATCACAAGGGGATAAATGAAAAACTGTTTTTT. Its protein product is CASSQDHKGINEKLFF.

V usage is TRBV5-1 and J usage is TRBJ2-2, with D possibly matching TRBD2 (5 bases). The CDR3 covers 15 residues. Germline V CDR1 and CDR2: SGHRS, YFSETQ. V was clipped by 3 bases and J by 5 bases, with 14 bases between them. DNA for the CDR3: TGCGCCAGCAGCTCAATGACTGGAGGAACCGGGGAGCTGTTTTTT. Its protein product is CASSSMTGGTGELFF.

This clone was seen a single time. The chain is built from TRBV4-1 and TRBJ2-7; TRBD1 matches at 9 bases. The CDR3 has 16 amino acids. Unmatched junction bases numbered 6, after V lost 3 bases and J lost 0 bases. Germline values: CDR1 MGHRA, CDR2 YSYEKL. This CDR3 reads CASSQSPGQGSYEQYF. The CDR3 nucleotides read TGCGCCAGCAGCCAGAGTCCGGGACAGGGCTCCTACGAGCAGTACTTC.

This clone was observed once. The CDR3 DNA is TGTGCCAGCCTAGGACTCTACGAGCGCTGGAACACTGAAGCTTTCTTT. It encodes CASLGLYERWNTEAFF. The chain joins TRBV5-8 to TRBJ1-1; D gene unclear. In germline, CDR1 is SGHTS, CDR2 YDEGEE. With 7 bases removed from V and 1 base from J, the gap between germline ends came to 20 bases. The CDR3 runs to 16 residues. Full variable domain (missing parts from reference TRBV5-8 and TRBJ1-1): EAGVTQSPTHLIKTRGQQATLRCSPISGHTSVYWYQQALGLGLQFLLWYDEGEERNRGNFPPRFSGRQFPNYSSELNVNALELEDSALYLCASLGLYERWNTEAFFGQGTRLTVV.

This rearrangement joins TRBV7-3 to TRBJ1-1; D is undetermined. This CDR3 has 14 residues. Trimming removed 5 bases from V and 1 base from J, with 11 bases in between. Germline V gene lookup returns CDR1 SGHTA and CDR2 FQGTGA. CDR3 amino acids: CASSPSRGNTEAFF. CDR3 coding DNA: TGTGCCAGCAGCCCATCACGGGGGAACACTGAAGCTTTCTTT.

The V and J genes are TRBV9 and TRBJ2-3; TRBD1 agrees at 7 bases. Germline V lookup: CDR1 SGDLS, CDR2 YYNGEE. CDR3 length equals 15 residues. Trimming removed 5 bases from V and 1 base from J; junction bases left unmatched: 7. The CDR3 sequence: CASSRDSGGTDTQYF. The CDR3 DNA sequence: TGTGCCAGCAGTCGGGACAGTGGGGGCACAGATACGCAGTATTTT.

This clone is a singleton in its sample. The chain carries TRBV18 and TRBJ1-1; 10 nucleotides match TRBD1. The germline V gene encodes CDR1 KGHSH and CDR2 LQKENI. CDR3 length: 15 amino acids. V was clipped by 3 bases and J by 5 bases; unmatched bases: 6. CDR3 loop: CASSPLGQGRTEAFF. As DNA, the CDR3 is TGTGCCAGCTCACCTCTGGGACAGGGGAGGACTGAAGCTTTCTTT. Based on the CDR3 plus reference TRBV18 and TRBJ1-1, the full variable domain is NAGVMQNPRHLVRRRGQEARLRCSPMKGHSHVYWYRQLPEEGLKFMVYLQKENIIDESGMPKERFSAEFPKEGPSILRIQQVVRGDSAAYFCASSPLGQGRTEAFFGQGTRLTVV.

The chain is built from TRBV5-8 and TRBJ2-3, with 12 bases aligning to TRBD2. The CDR3 totals 15 residues. Germline loops: CDR1 SGHTS, CDR2 YDEGEE. Unmatched junction bases numbered 7, after V lost 4 bases and J lost 7 bases. The CDR3 DNA follows: TGTGCCAGCAGCCCTCCGGGACTAGCGGGTCATACGCAGTATTTT. This codes for CASSPPGLAGHTQYF.

This chain uses TRBV5-1 with TRBJ1-4, with D unclear. Germline values: CDR1 SGHRS, CDR2 YFSETQ. This CDR3 spans 13 amino acids. V was trimmed by 0 bases and J by 8 bases, leaving 8 bases between them. The CDR3 DNA follows: TGCGCCAGCAGCTTGGCCGGTTTGGAAAAACTGTTTTTT. Encoded protein: CASSLAGLEKLFF.

This clone was observed once. The chain combines TRBV18 with TRBJ2-2, with TRBD1 matching over 7 bases. CDR3 size: 15 residues. V lost 5 bases, J lost 6 bases, and 9 bases stayed unmatched. CDR1 and CDR2 from the germline V gene are KGHSH and LQKENI. CDR3 sequence reads: CASSRDSIRSGELFF. In DNA, the CDR3 is TGTGCCAGCTCAAGGGACAGCATTAGGTCCGGGGAGCTGTTTTTT.

J is TRBJ1-2 and V is TRBV5-4; a possible D gene is TRBD1 (5 bases). The germline CDR1 and CDR2 sequences are SGHNT and YYREEE (reference sequence). The length of the CDR3 is 16 residues. Between the trimmed V and J ends, which lost 3 bases and 0 bases, there was a span of 15 bases. The DNA for the CDR3 is TGTGCCAGCAGCTCCCCGACAGACCGAACTAACTATGGCTACACCTTC. Translation: CASSSPTDRTNYGYTF.

The V gene is TRBV9, the J gene TRBJ2-5, with a weak D call TRBD2 (5 bases). Looked up from germline, CDR1 is SGDLS and CDR2 is YYNGEE. The CDR3 sequence is 13 residues long. V was clipped by 3 bases and J by 3 bases, with 9 bases between them. As DNA, the CDR3 is TGTGCCAGCAGCGCCTTCGGGGAAGAGACCCAGTACTTC. Amino acid sequence: CASSAFGEETQYF.

The V gene is TRBV7-9, the J gene TRBJ1-1; 7 bases are a match to TRBD1. Looked up from germline, CDR1 is SEHNR and CDR2 is FQNEAQ (reference sequence). The CDR3 sequence is 15 residues long. The junction had 12 bases not matched to a gene; V was cut back by 4 bases and J by 7 bases. The CDR3 DNA reads TGTGCCAGCAGCTCCACCCCGGACAGGACACTTGAAGCTTTCTTT. This translates into CASSSTPDRTLEAFF.

The chain is built from TRBV5-1 and TRBJ1-1, with D possibly being TRBD1 (6 bases). This CDR3 region has 13 residues. With 5 bases removed from V and 11 bases from J, the gap between germline ends came to 19 bases. From germline, CDR1 is SGHRS and CDR2 YFSETQ. The CDR3 reads CASRETGPAGAFF. The CDR3 bases are TGCGCCAGCAGGGAAACAGGGCCGGCTGGGGCTTTCTTT.

V usage is TRBV27 and J usage is TRBJ2-2; the match to TRBD2 covers 9 bases. The trim removed 2 bases at V and 9 bases at J, leaving 10 bases unmatched. Germline V CDR1 and CDR2: MNHEY, SMNVEV (reference sequence). The CDR3 contains 16 residues. Written as DNA, the CDR3 is TGTGCCAGCAGTTTAATGGCGGGAGGGCCTAGCAGGGAGCTGTTTTTT. Protein: CASSLMAGGPSRELFF.

V and J are TRBV9 and TRBJ2-1; D may be TRBD2 (5 bases). Trimming took off 4 bases at V and 4 bases at J, with 15 bases between the two ends. Germline V CDR1 and CDR2: SGDLS, YYNGEE. This CDR3 is 15 amino acids long. CDR3 DNA sequence: TGTGCCAGCAGCCCTGCAACTAGGGCTTACAATGAGCAGTTCTTC. Protein: CASSPATRAYNEQFF.